This TCR beta chain was captured in a study of CD8 T cells in Susac syndrome. RNA, at about 0.45 to 1 ug, was reverse transcribed with random hexamers. TCRdb fed the immunoSEQ multiplex PCR reads into MiXCR, producing one record per CDR3 protein. The sample includes hundreds of thousands of distinct CDR3 sequences, 65% to 90% of them seen just once. CD8+ and CD4+ blood T cells underwent TCR beta sequencing. The multiple sclerosis controls comprised treatment-naive patients whose relapsing-remitting disease was stable or active. The CDR3 length is 14 residues. V lost 7 bases, J lost 3 bases, and 15 bases lay in between. Germline V gives CDR1 SGHTA, CDR2 FQGNSA.

The TCR comes from a human donor with multiple sclerosis. The source material was CD8+ T cells from PBMCs. The chain employs TRBV7-2 and TRBJ2-5; D uncertain. The CDR3 loop is CASIQKGREETQYF. DNA for the CDR3: TGTGCCAGCATACAAAAGGGCCGTGAAGAGACCCAGTACTTC.